This T cell receptor (beta chain) was captured in a study of neoadjuvant nivolumab and ipilimumab in lung cancer. General study findings and limits: Only two of four nivolumab-treated tumors gained richness and clonality by surgery. Resected tumors had greater TCR richness and clonality than uninvolved lung. Only a single major-pathologic-response sample was available for clonality analysis. Only a small number of samples underwent TCR sequencing.

Trimming stripped 6 bases from V and 0 bases from J, with 9 bases between. CDR3 size: 14 residues. Germline lookup yields CDR1 LNHDA and CDR2 SQIVND (reference sequence). A word on this clone: What it binds is not known.

This table comes from immunoSEQ multiplex PCR, and its TCRdb copy is limited to in-frame clones, with some not included. The sample lists about 6,900 clones; around 77% were seen once. The source of this sequence is an adult with non-small cell lung cancer. Specimen: tumor tissue, collected after neoadjuvant nivolumab, alone or with ipilimumab, at or shortly before surgery. The chain carries TRBV19 and TRBJ1-5; maybe TRBD1 (5 bases). CDR3 protein: CASRGDFSNQPQHF. The CDR3 bases are TGTGCCAGTAGAGGGGACTTTAGCAATCAGCCCCAGCATTTT. Complete variable domain (other parts from reference TRBV19 and TRBJ1-5): DGGITQSPKYLFRKEGQNVTLSCEQNLNHDAMYWYRQDPGQGLRLIYYSQIVNDFQKGDIAEGYSVSREKKESFPLTVTSAQKNPTAFYLCASRGDFSNQPQHFGDGTRLSIL.